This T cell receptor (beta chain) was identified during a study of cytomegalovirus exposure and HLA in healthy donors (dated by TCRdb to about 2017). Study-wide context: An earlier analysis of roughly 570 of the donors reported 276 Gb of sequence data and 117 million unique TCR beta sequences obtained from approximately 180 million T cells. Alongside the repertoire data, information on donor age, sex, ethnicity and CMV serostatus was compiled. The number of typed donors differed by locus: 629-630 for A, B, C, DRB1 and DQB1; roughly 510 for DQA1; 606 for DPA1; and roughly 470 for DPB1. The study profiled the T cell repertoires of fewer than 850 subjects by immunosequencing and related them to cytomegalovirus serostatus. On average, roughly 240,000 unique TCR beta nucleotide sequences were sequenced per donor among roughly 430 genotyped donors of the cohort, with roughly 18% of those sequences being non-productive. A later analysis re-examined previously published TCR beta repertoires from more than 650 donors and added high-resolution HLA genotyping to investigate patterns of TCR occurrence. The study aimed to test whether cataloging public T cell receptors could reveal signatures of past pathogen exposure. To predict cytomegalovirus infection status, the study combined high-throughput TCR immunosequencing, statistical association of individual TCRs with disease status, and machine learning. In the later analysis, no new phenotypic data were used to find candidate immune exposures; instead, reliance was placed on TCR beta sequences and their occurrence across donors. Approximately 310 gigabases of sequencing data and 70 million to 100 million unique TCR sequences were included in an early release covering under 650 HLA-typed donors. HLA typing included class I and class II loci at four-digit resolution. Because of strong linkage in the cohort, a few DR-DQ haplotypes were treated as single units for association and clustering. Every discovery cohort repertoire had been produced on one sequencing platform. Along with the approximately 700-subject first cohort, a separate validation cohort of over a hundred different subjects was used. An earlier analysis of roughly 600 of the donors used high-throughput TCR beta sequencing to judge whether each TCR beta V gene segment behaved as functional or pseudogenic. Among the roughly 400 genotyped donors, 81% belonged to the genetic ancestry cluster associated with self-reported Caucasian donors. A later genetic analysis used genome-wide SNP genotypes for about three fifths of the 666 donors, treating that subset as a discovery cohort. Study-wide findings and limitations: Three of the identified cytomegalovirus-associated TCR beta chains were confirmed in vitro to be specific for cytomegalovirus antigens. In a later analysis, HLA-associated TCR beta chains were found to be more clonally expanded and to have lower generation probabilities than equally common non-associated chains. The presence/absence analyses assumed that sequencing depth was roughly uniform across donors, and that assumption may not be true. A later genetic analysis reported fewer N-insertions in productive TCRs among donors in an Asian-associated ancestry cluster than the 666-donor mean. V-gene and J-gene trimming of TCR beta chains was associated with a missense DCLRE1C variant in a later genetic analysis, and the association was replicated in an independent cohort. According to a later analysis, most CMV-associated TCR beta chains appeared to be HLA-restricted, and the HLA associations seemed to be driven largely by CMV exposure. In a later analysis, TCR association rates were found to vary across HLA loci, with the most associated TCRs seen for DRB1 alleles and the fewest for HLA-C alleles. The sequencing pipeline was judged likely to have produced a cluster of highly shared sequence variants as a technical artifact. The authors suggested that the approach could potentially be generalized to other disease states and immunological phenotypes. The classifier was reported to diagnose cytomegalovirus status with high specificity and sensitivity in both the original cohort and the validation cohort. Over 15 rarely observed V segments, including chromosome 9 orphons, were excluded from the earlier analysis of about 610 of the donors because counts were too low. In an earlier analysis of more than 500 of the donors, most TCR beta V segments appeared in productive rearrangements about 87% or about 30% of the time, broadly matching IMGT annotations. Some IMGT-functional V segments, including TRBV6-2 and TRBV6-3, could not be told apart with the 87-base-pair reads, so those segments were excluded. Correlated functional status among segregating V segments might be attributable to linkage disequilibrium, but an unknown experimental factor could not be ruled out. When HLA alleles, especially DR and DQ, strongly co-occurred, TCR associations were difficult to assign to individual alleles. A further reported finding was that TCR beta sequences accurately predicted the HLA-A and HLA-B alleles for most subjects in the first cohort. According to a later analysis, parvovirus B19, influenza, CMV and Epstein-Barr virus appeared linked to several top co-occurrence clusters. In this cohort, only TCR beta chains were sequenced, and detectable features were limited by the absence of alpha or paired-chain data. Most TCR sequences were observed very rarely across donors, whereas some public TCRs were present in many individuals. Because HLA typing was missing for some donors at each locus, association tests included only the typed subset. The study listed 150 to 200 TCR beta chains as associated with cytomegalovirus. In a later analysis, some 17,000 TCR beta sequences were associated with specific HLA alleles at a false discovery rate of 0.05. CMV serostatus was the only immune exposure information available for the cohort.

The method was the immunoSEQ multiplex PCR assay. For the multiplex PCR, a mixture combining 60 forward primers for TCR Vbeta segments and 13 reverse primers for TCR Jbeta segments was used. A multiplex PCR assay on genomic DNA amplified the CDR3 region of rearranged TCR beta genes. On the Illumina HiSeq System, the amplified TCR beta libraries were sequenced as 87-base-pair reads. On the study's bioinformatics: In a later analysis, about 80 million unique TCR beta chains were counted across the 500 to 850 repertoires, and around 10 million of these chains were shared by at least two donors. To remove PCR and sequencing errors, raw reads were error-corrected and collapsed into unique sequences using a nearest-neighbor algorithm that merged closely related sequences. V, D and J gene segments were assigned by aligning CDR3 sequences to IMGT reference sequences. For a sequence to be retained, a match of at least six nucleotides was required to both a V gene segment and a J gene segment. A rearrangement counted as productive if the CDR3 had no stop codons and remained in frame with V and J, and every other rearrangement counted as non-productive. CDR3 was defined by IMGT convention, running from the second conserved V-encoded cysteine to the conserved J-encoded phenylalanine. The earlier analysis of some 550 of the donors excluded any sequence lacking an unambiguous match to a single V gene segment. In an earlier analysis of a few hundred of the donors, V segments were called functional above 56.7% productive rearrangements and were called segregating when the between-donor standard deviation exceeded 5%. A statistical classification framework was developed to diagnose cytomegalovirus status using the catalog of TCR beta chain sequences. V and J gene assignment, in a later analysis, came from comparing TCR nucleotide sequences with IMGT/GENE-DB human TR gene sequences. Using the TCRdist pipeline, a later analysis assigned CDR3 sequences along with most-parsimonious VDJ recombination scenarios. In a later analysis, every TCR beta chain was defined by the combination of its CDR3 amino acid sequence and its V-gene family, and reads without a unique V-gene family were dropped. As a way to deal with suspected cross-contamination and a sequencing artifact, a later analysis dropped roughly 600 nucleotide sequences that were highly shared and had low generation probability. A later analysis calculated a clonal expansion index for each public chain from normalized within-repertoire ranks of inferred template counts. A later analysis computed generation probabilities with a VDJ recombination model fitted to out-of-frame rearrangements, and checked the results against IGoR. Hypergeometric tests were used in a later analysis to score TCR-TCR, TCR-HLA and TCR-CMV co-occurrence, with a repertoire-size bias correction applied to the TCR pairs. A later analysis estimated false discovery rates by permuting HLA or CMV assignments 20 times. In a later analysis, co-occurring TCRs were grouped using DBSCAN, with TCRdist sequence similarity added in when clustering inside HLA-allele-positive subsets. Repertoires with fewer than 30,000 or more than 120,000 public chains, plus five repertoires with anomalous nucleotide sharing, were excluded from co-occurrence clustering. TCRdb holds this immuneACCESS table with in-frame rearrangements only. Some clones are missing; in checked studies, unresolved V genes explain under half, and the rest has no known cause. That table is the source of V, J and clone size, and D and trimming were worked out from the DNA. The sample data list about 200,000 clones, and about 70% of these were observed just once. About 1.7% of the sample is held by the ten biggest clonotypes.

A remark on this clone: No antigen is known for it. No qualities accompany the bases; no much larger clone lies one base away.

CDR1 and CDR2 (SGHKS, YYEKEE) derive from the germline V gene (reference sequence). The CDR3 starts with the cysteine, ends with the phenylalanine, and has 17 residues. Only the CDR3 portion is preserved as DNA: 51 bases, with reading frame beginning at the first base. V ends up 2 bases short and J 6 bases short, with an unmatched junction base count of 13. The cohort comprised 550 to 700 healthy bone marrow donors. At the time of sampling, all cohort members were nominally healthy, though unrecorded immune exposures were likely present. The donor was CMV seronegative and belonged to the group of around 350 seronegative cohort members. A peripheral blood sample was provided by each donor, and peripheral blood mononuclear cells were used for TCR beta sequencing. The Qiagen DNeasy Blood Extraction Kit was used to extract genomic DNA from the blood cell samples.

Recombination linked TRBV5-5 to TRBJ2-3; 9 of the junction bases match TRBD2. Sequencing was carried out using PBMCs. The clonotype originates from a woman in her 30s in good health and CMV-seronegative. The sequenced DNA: TGTGCCAGCAGCTTCGATATTCGACTAGCGGTAATGGATACGCAGTATTTT. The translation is CASSFDIRLAVMDTQYF.